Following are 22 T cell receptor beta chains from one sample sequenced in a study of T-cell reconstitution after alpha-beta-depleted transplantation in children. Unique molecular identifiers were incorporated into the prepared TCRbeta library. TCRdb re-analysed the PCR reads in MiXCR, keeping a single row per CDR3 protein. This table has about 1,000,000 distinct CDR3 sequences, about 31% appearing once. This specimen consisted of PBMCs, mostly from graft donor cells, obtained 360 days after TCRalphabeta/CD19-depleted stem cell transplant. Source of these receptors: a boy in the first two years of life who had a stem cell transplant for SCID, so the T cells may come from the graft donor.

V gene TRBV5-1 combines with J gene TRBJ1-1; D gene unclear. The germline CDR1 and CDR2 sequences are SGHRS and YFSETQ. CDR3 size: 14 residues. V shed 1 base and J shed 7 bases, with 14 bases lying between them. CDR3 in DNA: TGCGCCAGCAGCTTGATATCCTTTCTTGGTGAAGCTTTCTTT. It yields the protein CASSLISFLGEAFF. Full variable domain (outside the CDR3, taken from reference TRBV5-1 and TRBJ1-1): KAGVTQTPRYLIKTRGQQVTLSCSPISGHRSVSWYQQTPGQGLQFLFEYFSETQRNKGNFPGRFSGRQFSNSRSEMNVSTLELGDSALYLCASSLISFLGEAFFGQGTRLTVV.

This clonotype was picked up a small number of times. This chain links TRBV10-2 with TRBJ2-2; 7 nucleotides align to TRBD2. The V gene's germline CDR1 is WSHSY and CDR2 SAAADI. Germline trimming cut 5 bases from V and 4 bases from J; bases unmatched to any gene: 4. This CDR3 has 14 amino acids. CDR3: CASSLPGGTGELFF. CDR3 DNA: TGCGCCAGCAGTTTACCGGGGGGCACCGGGGAGCTGTTTTTT.

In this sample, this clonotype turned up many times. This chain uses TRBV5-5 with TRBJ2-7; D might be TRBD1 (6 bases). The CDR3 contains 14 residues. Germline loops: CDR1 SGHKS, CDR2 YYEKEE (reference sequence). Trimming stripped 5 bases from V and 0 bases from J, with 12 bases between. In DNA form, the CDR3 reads TGTGCCAGCAGTTTAGCGACAGGCTCCTACGAGCAGTACTTC. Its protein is CASSLATGSYEQYF.

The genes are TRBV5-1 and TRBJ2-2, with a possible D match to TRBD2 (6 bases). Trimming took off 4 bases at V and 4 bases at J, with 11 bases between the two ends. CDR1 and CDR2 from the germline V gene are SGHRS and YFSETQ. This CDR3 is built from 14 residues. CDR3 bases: TGCGCCAGCAGCGGGGGGATTATCACCGGGGAGCTGTTTTTT. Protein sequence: CASSGGIITGELFF.

The CDR3 sequence is CATRPGLAGGGDNEQFF. DNA for the CDR3: TGTGCCACCAGACCGGGACTAGCGGGGGGAGGGGACAATGAGCAGTTCTTC. V and J are TRBV24-1 and TRBJ2-1, with 15 bases identical to TRBD2. CDR1 and CDR2 (germline): KGHDR, SFDVKD. J gave up 5 bases and V 7 bases, and 8 bases lay outside the gene matches. The CDR3 loop spans 17 amino acids.

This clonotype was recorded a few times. CDR3 nucleotide sequence: TGTGCCAGCAGTTCCATAGCGGGAGTCCCCACAGATACGCAGTATTTT. This encodes CASSSIAGVPTDTQYF. The chain employs TRBV11-2 and TRBJ2-3; 9 bases fit TRBD2. The J segment lost 2 bases and the V segment lost 6 bases, leaving 9 bases of the junction unmatched. The CDR3 has 16 amino acids. Per germline, CDR1 SGHAT and CDR2 FQNNGV.

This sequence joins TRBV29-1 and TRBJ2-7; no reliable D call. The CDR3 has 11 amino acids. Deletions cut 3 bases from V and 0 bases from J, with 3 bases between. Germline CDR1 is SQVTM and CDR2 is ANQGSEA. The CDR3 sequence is CSVDHSYEQYF. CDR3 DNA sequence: TGCAGCGTTGATCACTCCTACGAGCAGTACTTC.

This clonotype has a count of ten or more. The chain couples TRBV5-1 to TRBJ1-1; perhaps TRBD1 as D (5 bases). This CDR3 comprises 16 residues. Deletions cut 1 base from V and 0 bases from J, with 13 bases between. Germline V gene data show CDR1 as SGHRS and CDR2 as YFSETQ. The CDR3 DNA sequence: TGCGCCAGCAGCTTGTTTAGGGGACGGATGAACACTGAAGCTTTCTTT. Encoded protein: CASSLFRGRMNTEAFF.

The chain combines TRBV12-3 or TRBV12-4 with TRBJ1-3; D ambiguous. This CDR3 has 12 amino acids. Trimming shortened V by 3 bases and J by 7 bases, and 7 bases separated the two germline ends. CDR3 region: CASSFRANTIYF. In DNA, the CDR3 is TGTGCCAGCAGTTTCCGCGCGAACACCATATATTTT.

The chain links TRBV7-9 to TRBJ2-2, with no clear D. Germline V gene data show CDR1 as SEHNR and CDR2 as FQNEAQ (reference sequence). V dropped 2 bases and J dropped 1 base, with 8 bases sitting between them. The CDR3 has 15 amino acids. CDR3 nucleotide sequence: TGTGCCAGCAGCTTACGAGTGGGGAACACCGGGGAGCTGTTTTTT. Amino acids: CASSLRVGNTGELFF.

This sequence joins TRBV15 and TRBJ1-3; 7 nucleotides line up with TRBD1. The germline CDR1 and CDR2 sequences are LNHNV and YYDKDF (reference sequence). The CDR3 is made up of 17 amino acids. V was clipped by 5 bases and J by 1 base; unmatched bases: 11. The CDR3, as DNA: TGTGCCACCAGCGCCCGGGACAGACTTTCGTCTGGAAACACCATATATTTT. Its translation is CATSARDRLSSGNTIYF.

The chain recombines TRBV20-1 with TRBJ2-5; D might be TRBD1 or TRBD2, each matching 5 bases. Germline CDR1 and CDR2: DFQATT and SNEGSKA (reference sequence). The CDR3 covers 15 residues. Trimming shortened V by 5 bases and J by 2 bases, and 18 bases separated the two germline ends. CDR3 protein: CSALFPRDGQETQYF. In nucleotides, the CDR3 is TGCAGTGCTTTGTTTCCACGGGACGGACAAGAGACCCAGTACTTC.

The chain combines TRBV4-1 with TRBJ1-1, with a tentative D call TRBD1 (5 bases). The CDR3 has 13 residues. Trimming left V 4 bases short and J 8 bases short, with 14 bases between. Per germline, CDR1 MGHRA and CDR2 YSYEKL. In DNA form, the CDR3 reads TGCGCCAGCAGCCGACCATACGGGACCGAAGCTTTCTTT. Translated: CASSRPYGTEAFF.

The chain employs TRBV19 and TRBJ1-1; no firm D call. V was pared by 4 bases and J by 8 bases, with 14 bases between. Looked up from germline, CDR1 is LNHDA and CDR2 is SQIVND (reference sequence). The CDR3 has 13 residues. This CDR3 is CASSTGIGMEAFF. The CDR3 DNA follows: TGTGCCAGTAGTACTGGGATCGGGATGGAAGCTTTCTTT.

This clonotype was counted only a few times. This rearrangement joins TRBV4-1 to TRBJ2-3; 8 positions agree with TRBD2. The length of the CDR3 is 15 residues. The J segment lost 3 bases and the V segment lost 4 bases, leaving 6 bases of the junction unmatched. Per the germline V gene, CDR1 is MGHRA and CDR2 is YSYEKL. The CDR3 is CASSRGLAVTDTQYF. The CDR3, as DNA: TGCGCCAGCAGCCGCGGACTAGCAGTAACAGATACGCAGTATTTT.

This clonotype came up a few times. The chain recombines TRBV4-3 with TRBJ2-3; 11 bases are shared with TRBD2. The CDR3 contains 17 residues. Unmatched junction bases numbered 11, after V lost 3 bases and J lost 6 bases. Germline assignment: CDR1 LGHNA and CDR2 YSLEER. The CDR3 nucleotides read TGCGCCAGCAGCCACCGCCTGACTAGCGGGACACCGGATACGCAGTATTTT. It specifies CASSHRLTSGTPDTQYF.

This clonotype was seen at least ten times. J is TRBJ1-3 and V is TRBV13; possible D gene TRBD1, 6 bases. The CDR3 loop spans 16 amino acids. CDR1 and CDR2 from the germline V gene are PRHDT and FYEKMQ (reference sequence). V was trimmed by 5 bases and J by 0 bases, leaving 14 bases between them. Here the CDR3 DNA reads TGTGCCAGCAGCGCACAGGGATCAAGCTCTGGAAACACCATATATTTT. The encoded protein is CASSAQGSSSGNTIYF.

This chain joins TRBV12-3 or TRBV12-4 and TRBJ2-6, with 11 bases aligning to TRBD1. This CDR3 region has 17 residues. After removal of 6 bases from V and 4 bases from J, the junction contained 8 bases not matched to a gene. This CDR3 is CASRTGTGGRGANVLTF. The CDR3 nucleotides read TGTGCCAGCAGGACCGGGACAGGGGGAAGAGGGGCCAACGTCCTGACTTTC.

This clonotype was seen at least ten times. CDR3 loop: CASSLQGGYTEAFF. CDR3 nucleotides: TGTGCCAGCTCACTACAGGGGGGGTACACTGAAGCTTTCTTT. The rearrangement uses TRBV18 and TRBJ1-1, with 8 bases identical to TRBD1. The germline CDR1 and CDR2 sequences are KGHSH and LQKENI. The CDR3 totals 14 residues. V trimming: 4 bases; J trimming: 3 bases; junction bases outside the gene matches: 4. The full variable domain, completed using reference TRBV18 and TRBJ1-1, is NAGVMQNPRHLVRRRGQEARLRCSPMKGHSHVYWYRQLPEEGLKFMVYLQKENIIDESGMPKERFSAEFPKEGPSILRIQQVVRGDSAAYFCASSLQGGYTEAFFGQGTRLTVV.

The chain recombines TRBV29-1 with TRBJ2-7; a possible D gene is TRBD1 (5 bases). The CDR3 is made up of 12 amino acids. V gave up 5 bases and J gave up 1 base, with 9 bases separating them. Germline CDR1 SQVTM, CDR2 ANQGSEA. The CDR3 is CSVQGSSYEQYF. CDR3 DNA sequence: TGCAGCGTTCAGGGAAGTTCCTACGAGCAGTACTTC.

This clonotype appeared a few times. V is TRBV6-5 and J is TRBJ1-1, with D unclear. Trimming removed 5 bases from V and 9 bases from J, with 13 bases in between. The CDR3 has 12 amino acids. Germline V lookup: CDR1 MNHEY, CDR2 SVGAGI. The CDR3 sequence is CASSQPPGKAFF. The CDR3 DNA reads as TGTGCCAGCAGTCAACCACCAGGAAAAGCTTTCTTT.

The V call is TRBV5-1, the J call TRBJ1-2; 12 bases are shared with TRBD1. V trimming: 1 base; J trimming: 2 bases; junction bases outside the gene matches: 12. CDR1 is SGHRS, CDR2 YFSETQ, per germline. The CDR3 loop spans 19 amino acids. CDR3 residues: CASSLTGQGALGANYGYTF. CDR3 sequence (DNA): TGCGCCAGCAGCTTGACGGGACAGGGGGCGCTGGGGGCGAACTATGGCTACACCTTC. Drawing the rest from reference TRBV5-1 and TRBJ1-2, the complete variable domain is KAGVTQTPRYLIKTRGQQVTLSCSPISGHRSVSWYQQTPGQGLQFLFEYFSETQRNKGNFPGRFSGRQFSNSRSEMNVSTLELGDSALYLCASSLTGQGALGANYGYTFGSGTRLTVV.